These 8 T cell receptor beta chains originate from one sample sequenced in a study of T cell changes during pregnancy in multiple sclerosis. Generated by immunoSEQ multiplex PCR, the TCRdb table keeps only in-frame clones and is missing some. The sample includes around 42,000 clones, 88% of them seen just once. Sequencing was performed on peripheral blood, taken in the first trimester of pregnancy. The receptors shown here come from a female donor in good health, enrolled as a control in a pregnancy study.

The chain links TRBV5-6 to TRBJ1-2; TRBD1 might be the D (6 bases). Germline assignment: CDR1 SGHDT and CDR2 YYEEEE. Trimming removed 2 bases at V and 3 bases at J, with 14 bases between. There are 15 residues in the CDR3. The CDR3 loop is CASSFFPRTDYGYTF. In DNA form, the CDR3 reads TGTGCCAGCAGCTTTTTCCCAAGGACAGACTATGGCTACACCTTC. Supplemented by reference TRBV5-6 and TRBJ1-2, the full variable domain reads DAGVTQSPTHLIKTRGQQVTLRCSPKSGHDTVSWYQQALGQGPQFIFQYYEEEERQRGNFPDRFSGHQFPNYSSELNVNALLLGDSALYLCASSFFPRTDYGYTFGSGTRLTVV.

The chain carries TRBV5-4 and TRBJ1-4; 9 bases fit TRBD1. The CDR3 has 15 residues. From germline, CDR1 is SGHNT and CDR2 YYREEE (reference sequence). The ends lost 0 bases at V and 7 bases at J; junction bases unmatched: 4. CDR3 protein: CASSLDRGQSEKLFF. In DNA form, the CDR3 reads TGTGCCAGCAGCTTGGACAGGGGGCAGAGTGAAAAACTGTTTTTT.

The chain uses TRBV29-1 and TRBJ2-3; no firm D call. Germline CDR1 SQVTM, CDR2 ANQGSEA. With 6 bases removed from V and 2 bases from J, the gap between germline ends came to 12 bases. The CDR3 covers 13 residues. The CDR3 loop reads CSVPTEYTDTQYF. CDR3 coding DNA: TGCAGCGTCCCAACAGAGTACACAGATACGCAGTATTTT.

The rearrangement uses TRBV27 and TRBJ2-5, with 10 bases identical to TRBD1. Unmatched junction bases numbered 10, after V lost 8 bases and J lost 4 bases. In germline, CDR1 is MNHEY, CDR2 SMNVEV (reference sequence). The CDR3 length is 15 residues. The CDR3 DNA reads as TGTGCCAGCCAAGGCCGGGACAGGGGACCAGAGACCCAGTACTTC. Its translation: CASQGRDRGPETQYF.

A few counts support this clone. V usage is TRBV30 and J usage is TRBJ2-7; 12 bases match TRBD2. V lost 3 bases to trimming and J lost 7 bases; unmatched junction nucleotides: 10. The germline V gene has CDR1 GTSNPN and CDR2 SVGIG (reference sequence). The CDR3 loop spans 15 amino acids. This CDR3 reads CAWRRLAGDVEEQYF. CDR3 DNA: TGTGCCTGGAGGAGACTAGCGGGAGATGTGGAAGAGCAGTACTTC. The whole variable domain, remainder taken from reference TRBV30 and TRBJ2-7, is SQTIHQWPATLVQPVGSPLSLECTVEGTSNPNLYWYRQAAGRGLQLLFYSVGIGQISSEVPQNLSASRPQDRQFILSSKKLLLSDSGFYLCAWRRLAGDVEEQYFGPGTRLTVT.

CDR3 sequence (DNA): TGTGCCAGCAGACCGGGACTAGCGGGGGTCACAGATACGCAGTATTTT. It translates to CASRPGLAGVTDTQYF. The V call is TRBV5-4, the J call TRBJ2-3; TRBD2 matches at 14 bases. V lost 5 bases to trimming and J lost 2 bases; unmatched junction nucleotides: 4. The V gene's germline CDR1 is SGHNT and CDR2 YYREEE (reference sequence). The CDR3 totals 16 residues.

The chain links TRBV5-1 to TRBJ2-3; 9 bases agree with TRBD2. Germline V gene data show CDR1 as SGHRS and CDR2 as YFSETQ. The CDR3 covers 14 residues. Losses at the gene ends were 7 bases for V and 3 bases for J; bases not matched to a gene: 6. The CDR3 protein is CASQSGGWTDTQYF. The CDR3 nucleotides read TGCGCCAGCCAAAGCGGGGGGTGGACAGATACGCAGTATTTT. Complete variable domain (other parts from reference TRBV5-1 and TRBJ2-3): KAGVTQTPRYLIKTRGQQVTLSCSPISGHRSVSWYQQTPGQGLQFLFEYFSETQRNKGNFPGRFSGRQFSNSRSEMNVSTLELGDSALYLCASQSGGWTDTQYFGPGTRLTVL.

This chain connects TRBV4-2 to TRBJ2-5; 9 bases fit TRBD2. V was pared by 1 base and J by 2 bases, with 2 bases of the junction left unmatched. The CDR3 sequence is 15 residues long. CDR1 and CDR2 from the germline V gene are LGHNA and YNFKEQ. The CDR3 nucleotides read TGTGCCAGCAGCCAAGGGAGCGGGGGGCAAGAGACCCAGTACTTC. Translated, it gives CASSQGSGGQETQYF.